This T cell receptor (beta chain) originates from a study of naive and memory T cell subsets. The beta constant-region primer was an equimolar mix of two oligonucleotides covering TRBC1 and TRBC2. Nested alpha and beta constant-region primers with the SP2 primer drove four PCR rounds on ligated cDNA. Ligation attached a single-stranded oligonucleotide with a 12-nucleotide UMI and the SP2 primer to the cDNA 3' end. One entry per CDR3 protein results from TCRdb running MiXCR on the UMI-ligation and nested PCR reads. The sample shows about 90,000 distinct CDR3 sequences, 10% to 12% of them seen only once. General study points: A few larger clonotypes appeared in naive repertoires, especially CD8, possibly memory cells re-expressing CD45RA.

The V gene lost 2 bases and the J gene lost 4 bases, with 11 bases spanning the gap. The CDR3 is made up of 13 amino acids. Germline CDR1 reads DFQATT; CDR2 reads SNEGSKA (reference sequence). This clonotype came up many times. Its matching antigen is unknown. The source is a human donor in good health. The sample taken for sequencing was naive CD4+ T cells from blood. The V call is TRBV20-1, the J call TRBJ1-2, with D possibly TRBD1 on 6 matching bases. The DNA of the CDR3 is TGCAGTGCTAGAATAGGGACAAGCTATGGCTACACCTTC. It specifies CSARIGTSYGYTF.